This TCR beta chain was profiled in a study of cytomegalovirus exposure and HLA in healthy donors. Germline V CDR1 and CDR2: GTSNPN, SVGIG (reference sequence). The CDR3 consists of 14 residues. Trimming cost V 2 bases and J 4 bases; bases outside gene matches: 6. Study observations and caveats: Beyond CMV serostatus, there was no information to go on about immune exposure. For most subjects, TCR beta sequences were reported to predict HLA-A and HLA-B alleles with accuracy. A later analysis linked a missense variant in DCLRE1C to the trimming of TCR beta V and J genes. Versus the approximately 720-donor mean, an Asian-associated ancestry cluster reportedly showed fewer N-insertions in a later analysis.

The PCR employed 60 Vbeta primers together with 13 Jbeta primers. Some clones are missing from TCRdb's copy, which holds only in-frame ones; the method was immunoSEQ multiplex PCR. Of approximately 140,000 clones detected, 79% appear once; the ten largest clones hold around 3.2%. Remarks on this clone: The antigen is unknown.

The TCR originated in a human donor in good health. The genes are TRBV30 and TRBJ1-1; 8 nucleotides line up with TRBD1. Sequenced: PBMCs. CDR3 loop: CAWSLTTGATEAFF. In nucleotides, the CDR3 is TGTGCCTGGAGTCTAACGACAGGGGCCACTGAAGCTTTCTTT.